This T cell receptor beta chain derives from a study of control samples from healthy donors and cancer patients. This CDR3 contains 13 residues. V lost 6 bases to trimming and J lost 5 bases, with 11 bases between them. Germline V gene lookup returns CDR1 KGHSH and CDR2 LQKENI. Measured with immunoSEQ multiplex PCR; TCRdb has only the in-frame clones, and not every one. There are tens of thousands of clones in the sample; nearly 90% occur only once, and around 5.4% lies in the top ten. The sequenced sample consisted of blood. V gene TRBV18 combines with J gene TRBJ1-5, with D unresolved. This clonotype originated in a man aged 50-60 years in good health. CDR3: CASSRTIDQPQHF. The CDR3 DNA reads TGTGCCAGCTCTCGAACGATTGATCAGCCCCAGCATTTT.